This record looks at one T cell receptor (beta chain) sequence and its context. This sample is drawn from a study of blood T cell repertoires in COVID-19. Whole-study context: T cells, B-cell-depleted T cells, or PBMCs provided the cDNA or gDNA that served as material.

Study processing details: Quantification of nucleated cells was approximated via reference gene primer amplification. This table comes from immunoSEQ multiplex PCR, and its TCRdb copy is limited to in-frame clones, with some not included. The DNA was the basis for D and trimming; V, J and clone size are from that table. Of 300,000 to 400,000 clones listed, about nine tenths are singletons. V was clipped by 6 bases and J by 4 bases, with 19 bases between them. This CDR3 comprises 15 residues. CDR1 is MDHEN, CDR2 SYDVKM, per germline. Allocation to cohorts depended on clinical history reported by the participants. For recovered donors of Cohort 3, there were two negative PCRs, clearance, or symptom resolution.

J is TRBJ2-7 and V is TRBV28; D may be TRBD1 (6 bases). Sequenced input: PBMCs or T cells enriched from blood (not recorded which). The source of this sequence is a man aged 60 to 75 who had recovered from COVID-19. The CDR3 bases are TGTGCCAGCAGCTCCTATAGACAGGTCATTTACGAGCAGTACTTC. This gives the protein CASSSYRQVIYEQYF.